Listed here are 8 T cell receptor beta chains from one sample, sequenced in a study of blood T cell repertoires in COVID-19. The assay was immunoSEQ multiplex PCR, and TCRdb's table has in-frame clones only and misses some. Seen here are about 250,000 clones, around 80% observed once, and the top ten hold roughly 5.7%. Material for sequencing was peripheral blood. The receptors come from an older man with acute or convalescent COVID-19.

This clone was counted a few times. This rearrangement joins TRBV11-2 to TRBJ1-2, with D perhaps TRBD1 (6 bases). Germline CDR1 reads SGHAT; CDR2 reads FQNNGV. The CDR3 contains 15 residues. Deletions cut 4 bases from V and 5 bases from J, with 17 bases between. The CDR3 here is CASSSRTGWLYGYTF. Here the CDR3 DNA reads TGTGCCAGCAGCTCCAGAACAGGGTGGCTATATGGCTACACCTTC.

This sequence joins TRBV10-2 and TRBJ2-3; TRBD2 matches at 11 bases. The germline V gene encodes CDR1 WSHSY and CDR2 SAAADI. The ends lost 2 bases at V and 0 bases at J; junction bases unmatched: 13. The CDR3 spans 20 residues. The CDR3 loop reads CASSEGRGTSGRTSTDTQYF. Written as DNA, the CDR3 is TGCGCCAGCAGTGAGGGTCGGGGGACTAGCGGACGAACTAGCACAGATACGCAGTATTTT.

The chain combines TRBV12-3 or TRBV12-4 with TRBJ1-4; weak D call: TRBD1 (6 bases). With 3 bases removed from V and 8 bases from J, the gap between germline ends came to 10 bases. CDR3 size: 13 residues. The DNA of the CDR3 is TGTGCCAGCAGTTTGGGGGCGCGGGAAAAACTGTTTTTT. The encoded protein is CASSLGAREKLFF.

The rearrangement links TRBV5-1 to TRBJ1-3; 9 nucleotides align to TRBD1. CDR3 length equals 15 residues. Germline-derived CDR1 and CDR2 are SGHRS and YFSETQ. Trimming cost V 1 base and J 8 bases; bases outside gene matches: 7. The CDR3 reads CASSLLGQGVDTIYF. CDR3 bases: TGCGCCAGCAGCTTGTTGGGACAGGGTGTGGACACCATATATTTT.

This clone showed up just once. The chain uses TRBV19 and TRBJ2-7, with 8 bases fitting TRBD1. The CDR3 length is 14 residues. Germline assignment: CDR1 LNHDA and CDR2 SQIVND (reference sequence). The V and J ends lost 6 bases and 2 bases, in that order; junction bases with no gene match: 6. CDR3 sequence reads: CASSLRDRTYEQYF. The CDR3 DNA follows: TGTGCCAGTAGCCTCCGGGACAGGACCTACGAGCAGTACTTC.

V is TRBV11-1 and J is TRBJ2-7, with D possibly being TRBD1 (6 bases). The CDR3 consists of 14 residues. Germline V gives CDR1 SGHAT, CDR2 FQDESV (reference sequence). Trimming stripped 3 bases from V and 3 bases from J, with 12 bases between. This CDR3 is CASSLTGTLYEQYF. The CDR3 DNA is TGTGCCAGCAGCTTGACCGGGACACTCTACGAGCAGTACTTC.

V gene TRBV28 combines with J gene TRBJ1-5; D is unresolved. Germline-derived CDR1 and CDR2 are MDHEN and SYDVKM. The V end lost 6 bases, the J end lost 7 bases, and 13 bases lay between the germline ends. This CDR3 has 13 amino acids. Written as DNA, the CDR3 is TGTGCCAGCAGCCCGCCGTCGGGACAGCCCCAGCATTTT. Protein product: CASSPPSGQPQHF.

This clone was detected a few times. CDR3 in amino acids: CASRGLQGPDQPQHF. For the CDR3, the DNA is TGTGCCAGTAGGGGACTACAGGGCCCTGATCAGCCCCAGCATTTT. The rearrangement uses TRBV19 and TRBJ1-5; a weak D match, TRBD1 (6 bases). This CDR3 spans 15 amino acids. Germline V gene sequence: CDR1 LNHDA, CDR2 SQIVND (reference sequence). Trimming took 6 bases from V and 5 from J, leaving 17 bases between them.